Sequencing of this TCR beta chain was carried out in a study of blood T cells in healthy people across ages. Regarding this clonotype: The antigen remains undetermined.

Overall study results and limits: A roughly linear fall in TCR beta diversity per million T cells was seen with increasing age.

A second PCR of about 6 to 11 cycles used a sample-barcoded 5' primer and a J-beta primer mix. TCRdb re-derived calls from the 5' RACE reads in MiXCR, one entry per CDR3 protein. This table holds hundreds of thousands of distinct CDR3 sequences, 20% to 25% found once. CDR3 length equals 17 residues. Trimming stripped 2 bases from V and 0 bases from J, with 16 bases between. Germline V lookup: CDR1 MDHEN, CDR2 SYDVKM. The chain is built from TRBV28 and TRBJ1-1; tentatively, D is TRBD1 (5 bases). This clonotype originated in a man in his 70s in good health. The sequenced sample was blood. As DNA, the CDR3 is TGTGCCAGCAGTTTAGGTATAACAGGACCGATGAACACTGAAGCTTTCTTT. It codes for CASSLGITGPMNTEAFF.